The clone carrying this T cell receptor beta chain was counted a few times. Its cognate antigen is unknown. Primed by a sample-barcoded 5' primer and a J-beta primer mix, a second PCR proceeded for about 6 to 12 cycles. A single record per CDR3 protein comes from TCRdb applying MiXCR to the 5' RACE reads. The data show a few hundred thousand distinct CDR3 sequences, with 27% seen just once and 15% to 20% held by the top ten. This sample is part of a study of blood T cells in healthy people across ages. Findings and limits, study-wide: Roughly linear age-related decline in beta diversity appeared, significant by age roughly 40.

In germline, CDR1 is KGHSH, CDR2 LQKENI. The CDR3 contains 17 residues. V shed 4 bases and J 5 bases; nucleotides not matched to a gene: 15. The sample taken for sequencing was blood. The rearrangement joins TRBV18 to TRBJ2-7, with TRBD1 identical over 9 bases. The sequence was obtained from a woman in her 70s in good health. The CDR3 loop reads CASSLTQSGTGSHEQYF. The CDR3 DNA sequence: TGTGCCAGCTCACTAACGCAATCCGGGACAGGGAGCCACGAGCAGTACTTC.